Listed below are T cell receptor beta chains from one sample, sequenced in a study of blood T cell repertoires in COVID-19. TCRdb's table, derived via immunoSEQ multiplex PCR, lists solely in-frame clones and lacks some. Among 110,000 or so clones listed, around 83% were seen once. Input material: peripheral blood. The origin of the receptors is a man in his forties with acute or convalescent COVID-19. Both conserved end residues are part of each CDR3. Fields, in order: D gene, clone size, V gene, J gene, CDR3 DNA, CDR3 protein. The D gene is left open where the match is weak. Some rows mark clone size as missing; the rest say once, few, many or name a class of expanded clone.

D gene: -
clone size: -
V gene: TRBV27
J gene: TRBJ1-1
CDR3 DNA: TGTGCCAGCAGCTTCCGGGGCACTGAAGCTTTCTTT
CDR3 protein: CASSFRGTEAFF

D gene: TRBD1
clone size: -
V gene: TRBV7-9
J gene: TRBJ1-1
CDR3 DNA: TGTGCCAGCAGCCGCCTCGGGACAGGGGAAGAAGCTTTCTTT
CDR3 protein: CASSRLGTGEEAFF

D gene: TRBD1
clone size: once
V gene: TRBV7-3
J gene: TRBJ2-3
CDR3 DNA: TGTGCCAGCAGCTTAAGGACAGGGCGGGATACGCAGTATTTT
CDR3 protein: CASSLRTGRDTQYF

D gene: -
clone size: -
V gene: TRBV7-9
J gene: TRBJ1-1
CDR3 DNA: TGTGCCAGTAGAACCATGAACACTGAAGCTTTCTTT
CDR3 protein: CASRTMNTEAFF

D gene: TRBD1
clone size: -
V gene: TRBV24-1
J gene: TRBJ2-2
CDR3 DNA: TGTGCCACCAGTGACATGTATTGGGGGATTGACAGGGGCGACACCGGGGAGCTGTTTTTT
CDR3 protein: CATSDMYWGIDRGDTGELFF

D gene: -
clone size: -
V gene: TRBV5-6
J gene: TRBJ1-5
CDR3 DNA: TGTGCCAGCAGCTTGGGACGGACTTATCAGCCCCAGCATTTT
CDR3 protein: CASSLGRTYQPQHF

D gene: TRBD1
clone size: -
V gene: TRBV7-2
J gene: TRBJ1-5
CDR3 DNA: TGTGCCAGCAGCGCCCGACAGGGGGCAAACAATCAGCCCCAGCATTTT
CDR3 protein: CASSARQGANNQPQHF

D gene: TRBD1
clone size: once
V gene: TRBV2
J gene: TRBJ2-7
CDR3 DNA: TGTGCCAGCAGATCGGACAGGGTCGGGCAGTACTTC
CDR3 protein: CASRSDRVGQYF

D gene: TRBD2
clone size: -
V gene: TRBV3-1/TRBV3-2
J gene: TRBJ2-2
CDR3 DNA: TGTGCCAGCAGCCAAGACCCTAGCGGGGTAGCGAACACCGGGGAGCTGTTTTTT
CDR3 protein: CASSQDPSGVANTGELFF

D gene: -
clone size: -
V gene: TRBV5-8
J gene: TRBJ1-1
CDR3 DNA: TGTGCCAGCAGCTTGGGGCTGGGAGGGAACACTGAAGCTTTCTTT
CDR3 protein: CASSLGLGGNTEAFF

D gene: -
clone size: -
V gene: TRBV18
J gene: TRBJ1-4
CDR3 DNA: TGTGCCAGCCGAGCAGGGTCAAATGAAAAACTGTTTTTT
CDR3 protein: CASRAGSNEKLFF

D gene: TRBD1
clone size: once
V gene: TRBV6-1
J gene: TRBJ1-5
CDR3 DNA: TGTGCCAGCAGTGAAATTAGGAACAGGGGGGCGGTTTTT
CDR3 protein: CASSEIRNRGAVF

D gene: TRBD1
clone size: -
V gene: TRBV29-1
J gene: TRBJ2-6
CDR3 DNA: TGCAGCGTTGAGGTAGGGGTTGGACAGGGGCCACCCGGGGCCAACGTCCTGACTTTC
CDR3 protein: CSVEVGVGQGPPGANVLTF

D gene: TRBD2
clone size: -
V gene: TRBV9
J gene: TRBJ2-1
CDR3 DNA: TGTGCCAGCACCCCCGAGGGGACTACTCTTTACAATGAGCAGTTCTTC
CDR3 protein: CASTPEGTTLYNEQFF

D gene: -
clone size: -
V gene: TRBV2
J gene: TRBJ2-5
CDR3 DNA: TGTGCCAGCAGTGGGGGGCTAGTACGGCAAGAGACCCAGTACTTC
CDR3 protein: CASSGGLVRQETQYF

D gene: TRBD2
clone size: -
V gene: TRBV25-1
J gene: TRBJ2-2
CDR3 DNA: TGTGCCAGCAGAGCGGGGACGAACACCGGGGAGCTGTTTTTT
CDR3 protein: CASRAGTNTGELFF

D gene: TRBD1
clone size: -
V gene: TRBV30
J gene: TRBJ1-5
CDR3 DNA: TGTGCCTGGAGTTCGAACAGGGGGGCCAATCAGCCCCAGCATTTT
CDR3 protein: CAWSSNRGANQPQHF

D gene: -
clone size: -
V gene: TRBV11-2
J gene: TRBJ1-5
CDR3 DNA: TGTGCCAGCAGTCTCTCAGCTAGCCGGAGCAATCAGCCCCAGCATTTT
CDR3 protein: CASSLSASRSNQPQHF

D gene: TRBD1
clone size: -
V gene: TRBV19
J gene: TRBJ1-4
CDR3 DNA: TGTGCCAGTAGTACCGGACAGGGCACTAATGAAAAACTGTTTTTT
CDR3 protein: CASSTGQGTNEKLFF

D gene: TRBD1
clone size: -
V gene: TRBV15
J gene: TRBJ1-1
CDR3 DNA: TGTGCCACCAGCAAAACAGGGGTTACTGAAGCTTTCTTT
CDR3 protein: CATSKTGVTEAFF

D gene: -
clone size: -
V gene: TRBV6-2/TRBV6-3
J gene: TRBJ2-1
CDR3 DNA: TGTGCCAGCAGCCCCCGTTGGGGCGATGAGCAGTTCTTC
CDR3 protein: CASSPRWGDEQFF

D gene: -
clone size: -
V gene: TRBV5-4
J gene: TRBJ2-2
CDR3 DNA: TGTGCCAGCAAGCCCACAGGGTCCACCGGGGAGCTGTTTTTT
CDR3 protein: CASKPTGSTGELFF

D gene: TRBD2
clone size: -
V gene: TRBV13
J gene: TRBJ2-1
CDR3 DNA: TGTGCCAGCAGCTCAACCTTTACTAGCGGGGGGATCAATGAGCAGTTCTTC
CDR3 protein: CASSSTFTSGGINEQFF

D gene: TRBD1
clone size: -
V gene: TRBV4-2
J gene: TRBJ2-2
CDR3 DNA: TGTGCCAGCAGCCGCGGAGCACAGGGGGCTGACGGGGAGCTGTTTTTT
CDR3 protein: CASSRGAQGADGELFF

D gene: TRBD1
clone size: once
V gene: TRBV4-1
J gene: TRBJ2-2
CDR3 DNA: TGCGCCAGCAGAGGACAGGGGGTAGGGACCGGGGAGCTGTTTTTT
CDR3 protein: CASRGQGVGTGELFF

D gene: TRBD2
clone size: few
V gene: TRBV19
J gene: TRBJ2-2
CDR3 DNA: TGTGCCAGTAGGAAGGGACTAGCGGGTGCTGACACCGGGGAGCTGTTTTTT
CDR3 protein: CASRKGLAGADTGELFF

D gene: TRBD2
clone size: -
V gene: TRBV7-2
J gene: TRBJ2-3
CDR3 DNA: TGTGCCAGCAGCTTAGGCAGGACTAGCGGGGGAGCAGATACGCAGTATTTT
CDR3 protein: CASSLGRTSGGADTQYF

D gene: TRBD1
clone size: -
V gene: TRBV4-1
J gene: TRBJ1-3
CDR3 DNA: TGCGCCAGCAGCCAAGGCCCGGGACAGGGGACGGGAAACACCATATATTTT
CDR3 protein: CASSQGPGQGTGNTIYF

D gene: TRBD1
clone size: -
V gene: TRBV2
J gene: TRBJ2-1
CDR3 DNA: TGTGCCAGCAGTGAAGAGGAATTCAAAGATCGGGACAGGGTAGGCAATGAGCAGTTCTTC
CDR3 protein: CASSEEEFKDRDRVGNEQFF

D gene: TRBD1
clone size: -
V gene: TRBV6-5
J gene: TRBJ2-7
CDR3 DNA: TGTGCCAGCAGCCGAAAATTGGGACAGAGCTACGAGCAGTACTTC
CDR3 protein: CASSRKLGQSYEQYF

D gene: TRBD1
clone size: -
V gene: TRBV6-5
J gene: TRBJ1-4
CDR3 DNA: TGTGCCAGCAGGGGACAGGGGGCTGCAGATGAAAAACTGTTTTTT
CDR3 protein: CASRGQGAADEKLFF

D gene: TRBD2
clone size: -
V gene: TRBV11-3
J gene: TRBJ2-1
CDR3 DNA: TGTGCCAGCAGCTTATTTAGCGGGGGGAATAATGAGCAGTTCTTC
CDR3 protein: CASSLFSGGNNEQFF

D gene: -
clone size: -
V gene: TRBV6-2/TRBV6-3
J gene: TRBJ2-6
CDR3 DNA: TGTGCCAGCAGTTACATCAGGGGGGCTAGCTCTGGGGCCAACGTCCTGACTTTC
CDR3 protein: CASSYIRGASSGANVLTF

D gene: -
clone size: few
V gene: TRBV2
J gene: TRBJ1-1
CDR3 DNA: TGTGCCAGCAGTGAAGCGAGGCTGAACACTGAAGCTTTCTTT
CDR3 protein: CASSEARLNTEAFF

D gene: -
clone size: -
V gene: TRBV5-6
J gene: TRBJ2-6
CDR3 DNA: TGTGCCAGCAGCTTGCCGGGGGCTGGGGCCAACGTCCTGACTTTC
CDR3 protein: CASSLPGAGANVLTF

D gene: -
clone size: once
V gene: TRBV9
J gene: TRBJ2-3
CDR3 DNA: TGTGCCAGCAGCGAGAGGAAGACATTTAGCGGTATCACAGATACGCAGTATTTT
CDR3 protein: CASSERKTFSGITDTQYF

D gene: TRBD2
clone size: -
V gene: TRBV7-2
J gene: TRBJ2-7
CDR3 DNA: TGTGCCAGCAGCTCAAGCGGGGGGGCCCACGAGCAGTACTTC
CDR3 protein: CASSSSGGAHEQYF

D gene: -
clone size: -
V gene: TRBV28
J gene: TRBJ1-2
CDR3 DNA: TGTGCCAGCAGGGGGGGAAAGGACTATGGCTACACCTTC
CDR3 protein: CASRGGKDYGYTF

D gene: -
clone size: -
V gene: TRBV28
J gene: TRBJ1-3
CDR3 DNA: TGTGCCAGCACGGCAGGGGCTGGCGGAAACACCATATATTTT
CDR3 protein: CASTAGAGGNTIYF

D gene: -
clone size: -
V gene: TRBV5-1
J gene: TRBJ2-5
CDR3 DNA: TGCGCCAGCAGCTACTTAAGCGACTCCCAAGAGACCCAGTACTTC
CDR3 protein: CASSYLSDSQETQYF

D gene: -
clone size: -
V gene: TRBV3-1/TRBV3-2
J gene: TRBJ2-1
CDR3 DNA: TGTGCCAGCAGCCAATTACCCGGCCGTCACGGGGATATGAATGAGCAGTTCTTC
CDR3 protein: CASSQLPGRHGDMNEQFF

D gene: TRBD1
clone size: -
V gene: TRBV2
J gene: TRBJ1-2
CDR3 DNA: TGTGCCAGCAGTCACAGGGGCTTCTATGGCTACACCTTC
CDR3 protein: CASSHRGFYGYTF

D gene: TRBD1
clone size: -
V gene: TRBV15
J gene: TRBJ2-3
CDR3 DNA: TGTGCCACCAGCAGTTTCCTTGCCGGGACAGGGGGCACAGATACGCAGTATTTT
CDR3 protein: CATSSFLAGTGGTDTQYF

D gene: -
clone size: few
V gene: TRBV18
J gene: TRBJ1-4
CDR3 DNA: TGTGCCAGCTCACCAACAGGGCAGGGTGAAAAACTGTTTTTT
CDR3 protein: CASSPTGQGEKLFF

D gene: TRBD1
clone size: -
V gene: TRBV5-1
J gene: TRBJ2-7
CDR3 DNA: TGCGCCAGCAGCTATTCACCCCCGGGACAGGGGACCTTCTACGAGCAGTACTTC
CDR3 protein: CASSYSPPGQGTFYEQYF

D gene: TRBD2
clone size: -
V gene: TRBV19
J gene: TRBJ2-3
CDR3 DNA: TGTGCCAGTAGTATAGATCCACGTCGGGGGGTGGCAGATACGCAGTATTTT
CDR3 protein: CASSIDPRRGVADTQYF

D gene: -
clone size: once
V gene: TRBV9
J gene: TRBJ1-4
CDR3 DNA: TGTGCCAGCAGCGTTGCTCCGGGGACTGCAACTAATGAAAAACTGTTTTTT
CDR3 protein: CASSVAPGTATNEKLFF

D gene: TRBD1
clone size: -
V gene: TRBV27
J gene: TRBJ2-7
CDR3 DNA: TGTGCCAGCAGTACTATGGTAGGGACAGGGGACGAGCAGTACTTC
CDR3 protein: CASSTMVGTGDEQYF

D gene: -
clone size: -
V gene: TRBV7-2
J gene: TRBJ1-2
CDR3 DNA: TGTGCCAGCAGCGAGGCAGGGAACTATGGCTACACCTTC
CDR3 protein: CASSEAGNYGYTF

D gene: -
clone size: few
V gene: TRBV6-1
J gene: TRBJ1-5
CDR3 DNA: TGTGCCAGCAGCCAGCTCAAAGGGGCCCAGCATTTT
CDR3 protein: CASSQLKGAQHF

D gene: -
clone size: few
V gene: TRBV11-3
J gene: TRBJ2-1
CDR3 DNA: TGTGCCAGCAGCTTTAACAGGCTCCAGGACAATGAGCAGTTCTTC
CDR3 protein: CASSFNRLQDNEQFF